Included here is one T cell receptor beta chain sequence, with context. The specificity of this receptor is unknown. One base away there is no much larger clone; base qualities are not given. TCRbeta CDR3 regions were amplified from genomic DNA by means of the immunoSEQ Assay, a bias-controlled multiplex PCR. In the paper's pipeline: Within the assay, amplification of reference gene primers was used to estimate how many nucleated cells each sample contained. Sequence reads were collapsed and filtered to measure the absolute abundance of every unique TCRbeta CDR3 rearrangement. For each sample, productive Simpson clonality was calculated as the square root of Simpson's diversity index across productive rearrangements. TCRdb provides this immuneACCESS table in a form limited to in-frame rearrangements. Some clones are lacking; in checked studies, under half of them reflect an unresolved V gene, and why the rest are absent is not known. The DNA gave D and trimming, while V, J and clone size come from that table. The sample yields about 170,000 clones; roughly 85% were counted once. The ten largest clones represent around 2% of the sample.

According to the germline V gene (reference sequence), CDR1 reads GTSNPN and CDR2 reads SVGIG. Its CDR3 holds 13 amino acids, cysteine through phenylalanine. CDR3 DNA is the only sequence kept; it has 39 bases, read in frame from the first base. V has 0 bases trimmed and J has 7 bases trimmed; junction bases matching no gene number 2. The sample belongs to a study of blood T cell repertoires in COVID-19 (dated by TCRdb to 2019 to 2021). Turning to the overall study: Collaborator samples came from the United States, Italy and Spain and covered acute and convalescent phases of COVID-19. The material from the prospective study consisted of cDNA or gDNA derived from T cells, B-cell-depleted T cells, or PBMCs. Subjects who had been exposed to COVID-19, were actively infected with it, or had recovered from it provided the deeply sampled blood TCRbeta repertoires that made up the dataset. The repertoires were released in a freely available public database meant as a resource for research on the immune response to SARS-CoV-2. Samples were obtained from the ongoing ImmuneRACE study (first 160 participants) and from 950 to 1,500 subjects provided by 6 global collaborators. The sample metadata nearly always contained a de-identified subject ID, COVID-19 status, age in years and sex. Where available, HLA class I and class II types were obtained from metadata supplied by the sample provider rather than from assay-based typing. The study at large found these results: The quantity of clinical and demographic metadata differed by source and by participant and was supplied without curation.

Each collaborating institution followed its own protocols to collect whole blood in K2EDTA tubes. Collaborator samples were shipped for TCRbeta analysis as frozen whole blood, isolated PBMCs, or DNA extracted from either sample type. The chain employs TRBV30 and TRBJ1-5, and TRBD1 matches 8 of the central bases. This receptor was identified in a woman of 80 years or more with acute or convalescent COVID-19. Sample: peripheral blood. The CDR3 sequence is CAWSVQGGQPQHF. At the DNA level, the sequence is TGTGCCTGGAGTGTACAGGGGGGGCAGCCCCAGCATTTT.